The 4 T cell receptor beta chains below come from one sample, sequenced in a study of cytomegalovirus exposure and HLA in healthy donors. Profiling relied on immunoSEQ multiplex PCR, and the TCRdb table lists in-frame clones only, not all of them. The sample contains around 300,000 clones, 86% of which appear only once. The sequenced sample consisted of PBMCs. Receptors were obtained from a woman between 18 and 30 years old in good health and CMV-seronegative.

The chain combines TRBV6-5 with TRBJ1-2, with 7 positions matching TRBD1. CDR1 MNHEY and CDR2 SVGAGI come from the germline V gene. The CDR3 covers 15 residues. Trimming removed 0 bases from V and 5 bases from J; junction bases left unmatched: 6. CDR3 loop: CASSYSKGAGYGYTF. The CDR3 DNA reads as TGTGCCAGCAGTTACTCGAAGGGGGCGGGGTATGGCTACACCTTC.

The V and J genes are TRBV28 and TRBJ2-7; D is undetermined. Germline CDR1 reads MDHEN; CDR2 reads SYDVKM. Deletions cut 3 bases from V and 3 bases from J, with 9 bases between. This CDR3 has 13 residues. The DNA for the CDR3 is TGTGCCAGCAGTTTCGTCCCCTACTACGAGCAGTACTTC. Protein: CASSFVPYYEQYF.

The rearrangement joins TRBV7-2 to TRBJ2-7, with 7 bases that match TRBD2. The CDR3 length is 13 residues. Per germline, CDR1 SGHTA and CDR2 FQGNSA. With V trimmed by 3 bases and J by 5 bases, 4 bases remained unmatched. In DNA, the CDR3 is TGTGCCAGCAGCTTCGAGCGGGGTAACGAGCAGTACTTC. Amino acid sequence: CASSFERGNEQYF.

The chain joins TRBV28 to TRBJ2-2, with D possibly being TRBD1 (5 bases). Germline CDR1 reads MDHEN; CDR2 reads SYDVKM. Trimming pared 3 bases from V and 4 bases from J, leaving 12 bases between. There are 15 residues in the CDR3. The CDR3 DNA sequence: TGTGCCAGCAGTTTGAATGGCAGGGTCACCGGGGAGCTGTTTTTT. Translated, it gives CASSLNGRVTGELFF.